This T cell receptor beta chain was captured in a study of radiation and T cells in renal cell carcinoma. Study-wide points: Top tumor clonotypes rose in blood 2 weeks post-radiation, then contracted.

On this clone: As yet, its antigen is unknown.

Data came from immunoSEQ multiplex PCR; TCRdb stores just in-frame clones and leaves some out. The table lists about 91,000 clones, over 75% of them singletons. Time point given: baseline pretreatment blood. Treatment noted: 15 Gy SBRT to primary tumor, nephrectomy 4 weeks later. After SBRT, blood was collected at 2 and 4 weeks, plus baseline. The tumor was a clear cell renal cell carcinoma. There are 19 residues in the CDR3. Losses at the gene ends were 2 bases for V and 0 bases for J; bases not matched to a gene: 10. CDR1 and CDR2 from the germline V gene are SGHAT and FQNNGV. Sequences were derived from blood, sampled from a patient whose treatment included radiotherapy and nephrectomy. The sequence was collected from a man between 60 and 75 years old with renal cell carcinoma. The chain joins TRBV11-2 to TRBJ2-3; 11 bases align to TRBD2. The CDR3 nucleotides read TGTGCCAGCAGCTTACTGGTGCTAGCGGGAGGTTTAAGCACAGATACGCAGTATTTT. It specifies CASSLLVLAGGLSTDTQYF.